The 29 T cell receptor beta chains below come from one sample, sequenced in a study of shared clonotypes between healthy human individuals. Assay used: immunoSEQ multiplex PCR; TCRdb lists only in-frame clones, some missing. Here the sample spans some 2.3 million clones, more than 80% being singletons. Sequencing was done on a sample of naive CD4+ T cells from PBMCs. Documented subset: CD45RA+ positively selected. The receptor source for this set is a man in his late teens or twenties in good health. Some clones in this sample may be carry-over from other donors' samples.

The CDR3 reads CAISEQQLRPGQYF. Here the CDR3 DNA reads TGTGCCATCAGTGAGCAGCAACTTCGCCCGGGGCAGTACTTC. The chain joins TRBV10-3 to TRBJ2-7; the D is unclear. The germline gives CDR1 ENHRY, CDR2 SYGVKD. The CDR3 contains 14 residues. Trimming removed 2 bases from V and 9 bases from J, with 17 bases in between.

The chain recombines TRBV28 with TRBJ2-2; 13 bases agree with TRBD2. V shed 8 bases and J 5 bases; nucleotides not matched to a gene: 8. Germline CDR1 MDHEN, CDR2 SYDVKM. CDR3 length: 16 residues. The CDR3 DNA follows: TGTGCCAGCCTTACTAGCGGGAGGGCCCAAACCGGGGAGCTGTTTTTT. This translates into CASLTSGRAQTGELFF. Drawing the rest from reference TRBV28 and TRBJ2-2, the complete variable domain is DVKVTQSSRYLVKRTGEKVFLECVQDMDHENMFWYRQDPGLGLRLIYFSYDVKMKEKGDIPEGYSVSREKKERFSLILESASTNQTSMYLCASLTSGRAQTGELFFGEGSRLTVL.

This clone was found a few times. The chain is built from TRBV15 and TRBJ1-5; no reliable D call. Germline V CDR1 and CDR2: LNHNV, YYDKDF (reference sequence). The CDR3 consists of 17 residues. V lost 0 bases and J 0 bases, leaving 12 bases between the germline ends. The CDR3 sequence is CATSRETGAYSNQPQHF. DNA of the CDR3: TGTGCCACCAGCAGAGAAACGGGAGCATATAGCAATCAGCCCCAGCATTTT.

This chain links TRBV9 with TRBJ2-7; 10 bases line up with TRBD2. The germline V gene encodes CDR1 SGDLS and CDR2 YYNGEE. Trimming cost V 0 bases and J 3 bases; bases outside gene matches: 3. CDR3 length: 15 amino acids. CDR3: CASSVAGTSDYEQYF. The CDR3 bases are TGTGCCAGCAGCGTAGCGGGGACTAGCGACTACGAGCAGTACTTC. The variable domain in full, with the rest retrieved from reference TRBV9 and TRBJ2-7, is DSGVTQTPKHLITATGQRVTLRCSPRSGDLSVYWYQQSLDQGLQFLIQYYNGEERAKGNILERFSAQQFPDLHSELNLSSLELGDSALYFCASSVAGTSDYEQYFGPGTRLTVT.

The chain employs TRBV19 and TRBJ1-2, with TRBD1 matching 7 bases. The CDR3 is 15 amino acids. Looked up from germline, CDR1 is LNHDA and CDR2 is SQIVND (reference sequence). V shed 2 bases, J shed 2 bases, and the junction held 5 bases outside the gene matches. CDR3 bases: TGTGCCAGTAGTATAAGAGGGGGCGAAAACTATGGCTACACCTTC. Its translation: CASSIRGGENYGYTF.

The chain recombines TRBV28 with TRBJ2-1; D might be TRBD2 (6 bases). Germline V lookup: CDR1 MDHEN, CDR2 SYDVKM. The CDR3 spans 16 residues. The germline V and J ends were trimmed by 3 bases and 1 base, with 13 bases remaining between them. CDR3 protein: CASSFWGVVSYNEQFF. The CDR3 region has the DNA TGTGCCAGCAGTTTTTGGGGGGTAGTTTCCTACAATGAGCAGTTCTTC.

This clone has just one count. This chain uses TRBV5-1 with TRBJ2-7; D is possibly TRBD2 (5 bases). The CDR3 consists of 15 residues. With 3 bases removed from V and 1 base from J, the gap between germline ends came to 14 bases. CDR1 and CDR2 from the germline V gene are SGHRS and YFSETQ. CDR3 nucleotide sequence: TGCGCCAGCAGCTGGACTGGCGACGAGTCCTACGAGCAGTACTTC. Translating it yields CASSWTGDESYEQYF.

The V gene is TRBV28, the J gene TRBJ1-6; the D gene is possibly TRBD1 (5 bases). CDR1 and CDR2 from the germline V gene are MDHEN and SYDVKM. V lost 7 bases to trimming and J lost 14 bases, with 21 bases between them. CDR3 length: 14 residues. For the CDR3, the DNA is TGTGCCAGCACTTTTGAAGGGGCCGTGCAGGCCCTCCACTTT. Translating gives CASTFEGAVQALHF.

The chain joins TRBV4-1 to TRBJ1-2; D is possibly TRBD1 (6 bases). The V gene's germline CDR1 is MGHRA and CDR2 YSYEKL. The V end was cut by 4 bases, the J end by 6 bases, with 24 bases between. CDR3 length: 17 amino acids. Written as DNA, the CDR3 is TGCGCCAGCAGCCGGCCTGCGGGGTGGGGGGCGCAGGATGGCTACACCTTC. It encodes CASSRPAGWGAQDGYTF.

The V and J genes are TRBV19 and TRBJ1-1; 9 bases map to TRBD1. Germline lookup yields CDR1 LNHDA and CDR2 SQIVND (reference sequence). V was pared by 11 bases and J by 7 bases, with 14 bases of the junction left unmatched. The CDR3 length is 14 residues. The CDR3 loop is CASKLGDRALEAFF. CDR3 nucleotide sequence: TGTGCCTCAAAACTTGGGGACAGGGCCCTTGAAGCTTTCTTT. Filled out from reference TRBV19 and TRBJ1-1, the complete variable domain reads DGGITQSPKYLFRKEGQNVTLSCEQNLNHDAMYWYRQDPGQGLRLIYYSQIVNDFQKGDIAEGYSVSREKKESFPLTVTSAQKNPTAFYLCASKLGDRALEAFFGQGTRLTVV.

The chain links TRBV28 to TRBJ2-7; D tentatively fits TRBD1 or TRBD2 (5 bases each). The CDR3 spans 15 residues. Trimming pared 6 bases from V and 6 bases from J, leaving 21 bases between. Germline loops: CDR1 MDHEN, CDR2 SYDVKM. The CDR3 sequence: CASRRPGPAWSEQYF. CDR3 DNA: TGTGCCAGCAGACGACCGGGGCCTGCTTGGTCCGAGCAGTACTTC.

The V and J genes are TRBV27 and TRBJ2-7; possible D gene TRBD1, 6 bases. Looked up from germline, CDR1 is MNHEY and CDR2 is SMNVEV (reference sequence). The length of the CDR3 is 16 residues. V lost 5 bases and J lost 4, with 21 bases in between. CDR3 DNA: TGTGCCAGCAGTATCCTCCGGGACACCCGGATATACGAGCAGTACTTC. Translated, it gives CASSILRDTRIYEQYF.

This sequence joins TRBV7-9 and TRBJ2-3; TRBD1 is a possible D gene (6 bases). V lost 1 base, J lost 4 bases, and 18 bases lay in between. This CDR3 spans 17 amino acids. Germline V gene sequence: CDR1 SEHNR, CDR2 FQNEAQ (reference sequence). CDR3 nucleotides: TGTGCCAGCAGCTTAGGGTGGGGCAGGGGAAGTGCAGATACGCAGTATTTT. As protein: CASSLGWGRGSADTQYF.

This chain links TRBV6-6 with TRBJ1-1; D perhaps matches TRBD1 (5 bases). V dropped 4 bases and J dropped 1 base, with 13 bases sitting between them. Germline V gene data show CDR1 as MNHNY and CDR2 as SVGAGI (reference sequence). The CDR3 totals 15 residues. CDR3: CASSFPGRRNTEAFF. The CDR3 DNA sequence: TGTGCCAGCAGTTTCCCGGGACGGAGGAACACTGAAGCTTTCTTT.

CDR3 amino acids: CSAAGTSYNEQFF. In DNA, the CDR3 is TGCAGCGCCGCGGGGACTTCCTACAATGAGCAGTTCTTC. V and J are TRBV29-1 and TRBJ2-1, with a tentative D call TRBD2 (6 bases). From germline, CDR1 is SQVTM and CDR2 ANQGSEA. V lost 7 bases and J lost 1, with 11 bases in between. The CDR3 consists of 13 residues.

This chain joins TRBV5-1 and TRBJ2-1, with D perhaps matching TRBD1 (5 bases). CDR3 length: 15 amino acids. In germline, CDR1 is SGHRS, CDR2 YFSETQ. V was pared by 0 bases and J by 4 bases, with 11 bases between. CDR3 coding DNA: TGCGCCAGCAGCTTGGACAGGTGGGGTTACAATGAGCAGTTCTTC. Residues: CASSLDRWGYNEQFF.

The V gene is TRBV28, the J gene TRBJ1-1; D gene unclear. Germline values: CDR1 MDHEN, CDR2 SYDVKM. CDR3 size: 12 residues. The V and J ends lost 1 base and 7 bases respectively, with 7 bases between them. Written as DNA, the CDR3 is TGTGCCAGCAGTTTATCACAGCTTGAAGCTTTCTTT. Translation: CASSLSQLEAFF.

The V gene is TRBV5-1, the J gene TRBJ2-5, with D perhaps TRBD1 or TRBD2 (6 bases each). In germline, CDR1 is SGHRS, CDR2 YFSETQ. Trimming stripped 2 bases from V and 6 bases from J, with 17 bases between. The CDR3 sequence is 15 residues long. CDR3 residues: CASSFNTGRDKTQYF. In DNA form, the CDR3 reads TGCGCCAGCAGCTTTAATACAGGGCGGGATAAGACCCAGTACTTC.

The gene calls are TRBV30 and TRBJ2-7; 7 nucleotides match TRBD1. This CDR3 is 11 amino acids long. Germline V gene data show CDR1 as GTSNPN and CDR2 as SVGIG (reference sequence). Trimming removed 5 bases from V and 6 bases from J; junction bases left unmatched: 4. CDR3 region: CAWDRAGEQYF. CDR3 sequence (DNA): TGTGCCTGGGACAGGGCAGGCGAGCAGTACTTC.

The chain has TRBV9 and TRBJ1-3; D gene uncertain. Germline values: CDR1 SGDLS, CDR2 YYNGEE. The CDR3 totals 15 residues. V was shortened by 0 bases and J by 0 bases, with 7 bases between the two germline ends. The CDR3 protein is CASSVGVNSGNTIYF. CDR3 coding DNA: TGTGCCAGCAGCGTAGGGGTAAACTCTGGAAACACCATATATTTT.

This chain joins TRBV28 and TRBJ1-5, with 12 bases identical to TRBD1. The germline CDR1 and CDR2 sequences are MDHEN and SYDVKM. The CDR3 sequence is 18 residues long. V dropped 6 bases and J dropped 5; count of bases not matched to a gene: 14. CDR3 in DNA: TGTGCCAGCAGCCCTCCGGCGGGACAGGGGGCCCAATATCAGCCCCAGCATTTT. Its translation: CASSPPAGQGAQYQPQHF.

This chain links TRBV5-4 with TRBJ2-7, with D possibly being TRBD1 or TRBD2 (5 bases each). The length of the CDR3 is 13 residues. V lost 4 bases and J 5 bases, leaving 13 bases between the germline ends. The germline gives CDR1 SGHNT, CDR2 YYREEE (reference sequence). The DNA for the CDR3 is TGTGCCAGCAGCAGGGCCGGGGCCGACGAGCAGTACTTC. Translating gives CASSRAGADEQYF.

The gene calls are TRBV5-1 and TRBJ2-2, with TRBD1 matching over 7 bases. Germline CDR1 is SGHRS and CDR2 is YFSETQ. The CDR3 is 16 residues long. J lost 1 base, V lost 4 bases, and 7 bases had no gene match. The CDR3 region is CASSPPGQRNTGELFF. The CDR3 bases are TGCGCCAGCAGCCCCCCGGGACAGAGGAACACCGGGGAGCTGTTTTTT.

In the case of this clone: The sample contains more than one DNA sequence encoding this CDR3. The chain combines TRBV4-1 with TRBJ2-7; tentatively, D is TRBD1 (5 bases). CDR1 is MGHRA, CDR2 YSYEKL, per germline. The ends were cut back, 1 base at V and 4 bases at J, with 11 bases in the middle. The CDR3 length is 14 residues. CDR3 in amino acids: CASSQANRIYEQYF. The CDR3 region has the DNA TGCGCCAGCAGCCAAGCAAACAGGATTTACGAGCAGTACTTC.

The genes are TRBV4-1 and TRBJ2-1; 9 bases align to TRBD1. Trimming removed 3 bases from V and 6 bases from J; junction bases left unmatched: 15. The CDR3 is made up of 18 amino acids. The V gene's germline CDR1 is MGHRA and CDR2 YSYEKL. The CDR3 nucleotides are TGCGCCAGCAGCCAGGTCCCGGGACAGGGCACGGCCTTCAATGAGCAGTTCTTC. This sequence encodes CASSQVPGQGTAFNEQFF.

CDR3 amino acids: CASGGRDVTLDEQYF. The CDR3 DNA follows: TGTGCCAGCGGCGGCAGAGACGTGACTCTCGACGAGCAGTACTTC. This chain links TRBV28 with TRBJ2-7; D remains ambiguous. Looked up from germline, CDR1 is MDHEN and CDR2 is SYDVKM. V was trimmed by 8 bases and J by 5 bases, leaving 22 bases between them. The length of the CDR3 is 15 residues. The full variable domain, its missing parts supplied by reference TRBV28 and TRBJ2-7, is DVKVTQSSRYLVKRTGEKVFLECVQDMDHENMFWYRQDPGLGLRLIYFSYDVKMKEKGDIPEGYSVSREKKERFSLILESASTNQTSMYLCASGGRDVTLDEQYFGPGTRLTVT.

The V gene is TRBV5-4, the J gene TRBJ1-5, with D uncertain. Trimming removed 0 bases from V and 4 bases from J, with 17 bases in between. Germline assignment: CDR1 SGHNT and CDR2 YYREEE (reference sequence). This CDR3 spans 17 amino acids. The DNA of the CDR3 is TGTGCCAGCAGCTTGGGCCCTGTTGGGGAGGGTAATCAGCCCCAGCATTTT. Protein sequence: CASSLGPVGEGNQPQHF.

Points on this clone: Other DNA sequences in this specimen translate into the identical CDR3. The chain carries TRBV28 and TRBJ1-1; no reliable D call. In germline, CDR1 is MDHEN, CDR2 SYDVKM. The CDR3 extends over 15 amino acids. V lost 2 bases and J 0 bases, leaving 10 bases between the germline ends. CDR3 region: CASSLGSRVNTEAFF. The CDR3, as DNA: TGTGCCAGCAGTTTAGGTTCTCGGGTGAACACTGAAGCTTTCTTT.

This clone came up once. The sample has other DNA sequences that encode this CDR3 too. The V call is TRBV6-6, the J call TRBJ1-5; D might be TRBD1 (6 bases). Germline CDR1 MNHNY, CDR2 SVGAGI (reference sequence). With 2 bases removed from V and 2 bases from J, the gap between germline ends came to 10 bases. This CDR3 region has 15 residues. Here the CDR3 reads CASSYRGTGNQPQHF. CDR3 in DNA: TGTGCCAGCAGTTACAGGGGGACGGGCAATCAGCCCCAGCATTTT.